Listed here are 13 T cell receptor beta chains from one sample, sequenced in a study of OX40 agonist ivuxolimab in advanced cancers. Only in-frame clones appear in the TCRdb table, and some are missing; sequencing was by immunoSEQ multiplex PCR. Here the sample spans 45,000 to 50,000 clones, approximately 90% being singletons. The specimen was CD4+ or CD8+ T cells sorted from blood, collected in a trial of the OX40 agonist ivuxolimab. The receptors were sampled from an adult with an advanced solid tumor such as melanoma, head and neck, liver or kidney cancer.

This clone was recorded once. The genes are TRBV28 and TRBJ1-1, with D possibly TRBD1 on 5 matching bases. This CDR3 spans 13 amino acids. Trimming removed 5 bases at V and 5 bases at J, with 12 bases between. Germline CDR1 and CDR2: MDHEN and SYDVKM. The CDR3 sequence is CASSLGRETEAFF. As DNA, the CDR3 is TGTGCCAGCAGTCTGGGACGGGAAACTGAAGCTTTCTTT.

The chain is built from TRBV6-5 and TRBJ2-7; perhaps TRBD2 as D (6 bases). CDR1 and CDR2 (germline): MNHEY, SVGAGI. The CDR3 runs to 15 residues. Between the trimmed V and J ends, which lost 6 bases and 6 bases, there was a span of 21 bases. CDR3 bases: TGTGCCAGCAGACCCCGGGACGGAGGGACCCTCGAGCAGTACTTC. It codes for CASRPRDGGTLEQYF.

The chain couples TRBV6-6 to TRBJ1-4, with unresolved D. Germline CDR1 is MNHNY and CDR2 is SVGAGI (reference sequence). V was clipped by 2 bases and J by 4 bases, with 8 bases between them. The CDR3 is made up of 14 amino acids. The CDR3 region is CASSYAVLNEKLFF. CDR3 DNA sequence: TGTGCCAGCAGTTACGCGGTACTTAATGAAAAACTGTTTTTT.

The chain combines TRBV5-6 with TRBJ2-7; the D is unclear. The V end was cut by 2 bases, the J end by 7 bases, with 13 bases between. This CDR3 region has 13 residues. Germline V gene lookup returns CDR1 SGHDT and CDR2 YYEEEE. CDR3 loop: CASSFLSNTEQYF. The DNA for the CDR3 is TGTGCCAGCAGCTTTTTGAGTAACACGGAGCAGTACTTC.

V gene TRBV11-2 combines with J gene TRBJ1-4; D perhaps matches TRBD1 (5 bases). This CDR3 comprises 13 residues. Trimming removed 5 bases from V and 5 bases from J, with 9 bases in between. Germline CDR1 reads SGHAT; CDR2 reads FQNNGV. The CDR3 region is CASSGGENEKLFF. As DNA, the CDR3 is TGTGCCAGCAGCGGGGGGGAAAATGAAAAACTGTTTTTT. Together with reference TRBV11-2 and TRBJ1-4, the CDR3 gives the full variable domain: EAGVAQSPRYKIIEKRQSVAFWCNPISGHATLYWYQQILGQGPKLLIQFQNNGVVDDSQLPKDRFSAERLKGVDSTLKIQPAKLEDSAVYLCASSGGENEKLFFGSGTQLSVL.

The chain has TRBV19 and TRBJ2-5, with TRBD2 identical over 12 bases. Trimming cost V 5 bases and J 3 bases; bases outside gene matches: 10. The CDR3 consists of 17 residues. Looked up from germline, CDR1 is LNHDA and CDR2 is SQIVND (reference sequence). Here the CDR3 reads CASSPTSGGPLEETQYF. The CDR3 nucleotides are TGTGCCAGTAGTCCGACTAGCGGGGGACCCCTAGAAGAGACCCAGTACTTC.

Here the CDR3 reads CASASLDEQYF. CDR3 DNA: TGCGCCAGCGCCTCTCTGGACGAGCAGTACTTC. This chain uses TRBV5-1 with TRBJ2-7, with D uncertain. The CDR3 is 11 amino acids. CDR1 and CDR2 (germline): SGHRS, YFSETQ. With 7 bases removed from V and 5 bases from J, the gap between germline ends came to 10 bases.

The V gene is TRBV2, the J gene TRBJ2-7; no clear D gene. Germline CDR1 reads SNHLY; CDR2 reads FYNNEI. V lost 7 bases to trimming and J lost 3 bases, with 10 bases between them. The CDR3 covers 12 residues. In nucleotides, the CDR3 is TGTGCCAGCATGTCCATCTTCTACGAGCAGTACTTC. Protein product: CASMSIFYEQYF.

The rearrangement joins TRBV6-5 to TRBJ2-7; D could derive from TRBD1 or TRBD2 (5 bases each). The germline CDR1 and CDR2 sequences are MNHEY and SVGAGI. Trimming stripped 5 bases from V and 9 bases from J, with 11 bases between. The CDR3 length is 11 residues. The CDR3 protein is CASSDSEGQYF. DNA for the CDR3: TGTGCCAGCAGTGACAGCGAGGGGCAGTACTTC.

Turning to this clone: A read error likely explains this, since a far larger clone differs by one base. This sample includes further DNA sequences coding for the same CDR3. The DNA of the CDR3 is TGTCCCAGCAGCTTGGGACTAGCGGGGGCGGGGGAGCAGTACTTC. Amino acid sequence: CPSSLGLAGAGEQYF. The gene calls are TRBV5-6 and TRBJ2-7, with TRBD2 identical over 14 bases. From germline, CDR1 is SGHDT and CDR2 YYEEEE. This CDR3 region has 15 residues.

The CDR3 loop is CASSLSRTGNTEAFF. DNA for the CDR3: TGTGCCAGCAGTTTATCAAGGACAGGGAACACTGAAGCTTTCTTT. The J gene is TRBJ1-1, the V gene TRBV27; 7 bases map to TRBD1. Germline CDR1 is MNHEY and CDR2 is SMNVEV (reference sequence). The CDR3 consists of 15 residues. V lost 0 bases and J lost 1; bases outside the gene matches: 2.

The V call is TRBV27, the J call TRBJ1-5; D unresolved. Trimming removed 5 bases from V and 3 bases from J, with 8 bases in between. Germline values: CDR1 MNHEY, CDR2 SMNVEV (reference sequence). The CDR3 is 13 residues long. This CDR3 is CASSEAHNQPQHF. The CDR3, as DNA: TGTGCCAGCAGTGAGGCACACAATCAGCCCCAGCATTTT.

The V gene is TRBV6-5, the J gene TRBJ2-7, with 7 bases that match TRBD2. The ends lost 6 bases at V and 6 bases at J; junction bases unmatched: 8. Germline V gene sequence: CDR1 MNHEY, CDR2 SVGAGI. The CDR3 runs 13 residues. The CDR3 loop reads CASRSGLEPEQYF. The CDR3, as DNA: TGTGCCAGCAGATCCGGACTAGAGCCCGAGCAGTACTTC.